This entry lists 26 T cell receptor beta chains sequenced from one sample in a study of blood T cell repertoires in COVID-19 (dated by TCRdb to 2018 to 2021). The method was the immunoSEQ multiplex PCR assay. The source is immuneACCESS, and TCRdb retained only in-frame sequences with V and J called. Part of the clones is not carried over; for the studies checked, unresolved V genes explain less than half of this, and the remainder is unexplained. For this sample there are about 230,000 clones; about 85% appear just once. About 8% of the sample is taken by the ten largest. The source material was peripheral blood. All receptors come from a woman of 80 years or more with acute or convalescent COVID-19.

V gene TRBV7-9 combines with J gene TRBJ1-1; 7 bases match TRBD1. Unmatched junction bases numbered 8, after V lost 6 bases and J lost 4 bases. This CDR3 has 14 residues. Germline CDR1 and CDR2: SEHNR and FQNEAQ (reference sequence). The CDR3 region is CASRQQGRITEAFF. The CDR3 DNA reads TGTGCCAGCAGGCAACAGGGGAGGATCACTGAAGCTTTCTTT.

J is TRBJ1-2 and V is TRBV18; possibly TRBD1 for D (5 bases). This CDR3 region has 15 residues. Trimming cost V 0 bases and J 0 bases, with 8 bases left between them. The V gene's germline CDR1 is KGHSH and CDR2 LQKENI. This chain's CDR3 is CASSPPGGSNYGYTF. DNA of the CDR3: TGTGCCAGCTCACCACCGGGGGGGTCTAACTATGGCTACACCTTC.

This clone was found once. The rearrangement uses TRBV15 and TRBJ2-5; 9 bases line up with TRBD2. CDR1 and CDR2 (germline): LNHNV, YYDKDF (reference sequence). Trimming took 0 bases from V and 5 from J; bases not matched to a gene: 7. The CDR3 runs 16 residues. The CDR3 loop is CATSRDAGGWEETQYF. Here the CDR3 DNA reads TGTGCCACCAGCAGAGACGCGGGGGGGTGGGAGGAGACCCAGTACTTC.

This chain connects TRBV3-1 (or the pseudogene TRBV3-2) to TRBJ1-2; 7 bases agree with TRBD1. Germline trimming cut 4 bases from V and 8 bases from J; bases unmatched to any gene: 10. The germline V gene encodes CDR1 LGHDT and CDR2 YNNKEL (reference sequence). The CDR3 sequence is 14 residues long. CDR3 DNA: TGTGCCAGCAGCCCACAACAGGGGTTCGGAGGCTACACCTTC. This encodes CASSPQQGFGGYTF.

CDR3 protein: CASTRGGARNEQFF. Written as DNA, the CDR3 is TGTGCCAGTACACGCGGGGGGGCACGGAATGAGCAGTTCTTC. The chain employs TRBV19 and TRBJ2-1, with 9 bases identical to TRBD2. The CDR3 spans 14 residues. V lost 7 bases to trimming and J lost 7 bases; unmatched junction nucleotides: 8. Germline V lookup: CDR1 LNHDA, CDR2 SQIVND (reference sequence).

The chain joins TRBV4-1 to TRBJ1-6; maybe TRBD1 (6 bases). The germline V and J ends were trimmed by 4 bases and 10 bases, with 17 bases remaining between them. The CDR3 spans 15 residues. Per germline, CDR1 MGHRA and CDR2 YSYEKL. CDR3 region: CASSPTDRSSSPLHF. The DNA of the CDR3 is TGCGCCAGCAGCCCTACAGACAGGAGTAGCTCACCCCTCCACTTT.

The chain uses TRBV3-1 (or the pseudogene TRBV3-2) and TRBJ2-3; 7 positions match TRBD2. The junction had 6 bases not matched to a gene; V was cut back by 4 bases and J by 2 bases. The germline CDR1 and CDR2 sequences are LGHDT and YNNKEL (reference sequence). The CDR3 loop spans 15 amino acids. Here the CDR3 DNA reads TGTGCCAGCAGCCCTAGCGGAGACCTCACAGATACGCAGTATTTT. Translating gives CASSPSGDLTDTQYF.

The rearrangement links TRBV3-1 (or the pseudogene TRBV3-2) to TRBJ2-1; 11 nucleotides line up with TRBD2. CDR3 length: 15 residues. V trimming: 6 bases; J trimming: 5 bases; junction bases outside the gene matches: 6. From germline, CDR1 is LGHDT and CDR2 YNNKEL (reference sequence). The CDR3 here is CASRSRLAGNNEQFF. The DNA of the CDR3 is TGTGCCAGCAGAAGCCGACTAGCGGGGAACAATGAGCAGTTCTTC.

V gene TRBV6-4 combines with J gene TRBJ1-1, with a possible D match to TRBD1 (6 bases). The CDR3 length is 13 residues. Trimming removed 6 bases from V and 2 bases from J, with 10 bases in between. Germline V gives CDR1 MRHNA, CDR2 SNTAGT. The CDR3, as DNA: TGTGCCAGCAGCCAACAGGGAAACACTGAAGCTTTCTTT. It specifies CASSQQGNTEAFF.

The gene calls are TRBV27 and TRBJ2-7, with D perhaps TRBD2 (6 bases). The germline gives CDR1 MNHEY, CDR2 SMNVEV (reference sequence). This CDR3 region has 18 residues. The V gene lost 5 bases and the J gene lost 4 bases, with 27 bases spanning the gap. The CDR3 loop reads CASSDLRGGHLVLYEQYF. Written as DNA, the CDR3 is TGTGCCAGCAGTGATCTCCGGGGAGGACACTTAGTACTTTACGAGCAGTACTTC.

In nucleotides, the CDR3 is TGTGCCAGCAGCTCAGGGGAACAGGGAGGGAATGAGCAGTTCTTC. The encoded protein is CASSSGEQGGNEQFF. This rearrangement joins TRBV3-1 (or the pseudogene TRBV3-2) to TRBJ2-1; the D gene is possibly TRBD2 (7 bases). This CDR3 is built from 15 residues. Germline-derived CDR1 and CDR2 are LGHDT and YNNKEL (reference sequence). V was shortened by 5 bases and J by 7 bases, with 18 bases between the two germline ends.

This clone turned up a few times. CDR3 in amino acids: CASSQTHSQGSEAFF. The CDR3 DNA follows: TGTGCCAGCAGCCAGACACACTCCCAGGGCTCCGAAGCTTTCTTT. The chain joins TRBV3-1 (or the pseudogene TRBV3-2) to TRBJ1-1, with D perhaps TRBD1 (5 bases). V was cut by 3 bases and J by 8 bases, with 19 bases left in between. The CDR3 covers 15 residues. From germline, CDR1 is LGHDT and CDR2 YNNKEL (reference sequence).

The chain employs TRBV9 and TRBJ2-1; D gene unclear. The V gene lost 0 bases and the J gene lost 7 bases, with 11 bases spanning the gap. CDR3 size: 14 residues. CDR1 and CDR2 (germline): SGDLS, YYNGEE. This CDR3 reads CASSVAGIPNEQFF. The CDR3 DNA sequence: TGTGCCAGCAGCGTAGCAGGTATCCCGAATGAGCAGTTCTTC.

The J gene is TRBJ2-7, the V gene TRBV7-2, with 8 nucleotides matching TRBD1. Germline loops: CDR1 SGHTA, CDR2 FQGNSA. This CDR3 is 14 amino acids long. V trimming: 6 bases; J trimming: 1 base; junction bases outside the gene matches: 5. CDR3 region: CASRDREASYEQYF. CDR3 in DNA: TGTGCCAGCAGGGACAGGGAGGCTTCCTACGAGCAGTACTTC.

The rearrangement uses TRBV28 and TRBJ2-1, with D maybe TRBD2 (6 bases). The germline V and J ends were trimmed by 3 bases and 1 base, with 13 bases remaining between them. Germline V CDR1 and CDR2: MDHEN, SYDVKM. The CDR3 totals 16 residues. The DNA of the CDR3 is TGTGCCAGCAGTTTGAATAGCGGAGGGTCCTACAATGAGCAGTTCTTC. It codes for CASSLNSGGSYNEQFF.

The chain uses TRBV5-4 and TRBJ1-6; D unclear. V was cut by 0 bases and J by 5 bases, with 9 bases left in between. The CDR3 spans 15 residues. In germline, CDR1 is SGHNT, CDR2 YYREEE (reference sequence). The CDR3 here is CASSLGGTDNSPLHF. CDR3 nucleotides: TGTGCCAGCAGCTTGGGAGGAACTGATAATTCACCCCTCCACTTT.

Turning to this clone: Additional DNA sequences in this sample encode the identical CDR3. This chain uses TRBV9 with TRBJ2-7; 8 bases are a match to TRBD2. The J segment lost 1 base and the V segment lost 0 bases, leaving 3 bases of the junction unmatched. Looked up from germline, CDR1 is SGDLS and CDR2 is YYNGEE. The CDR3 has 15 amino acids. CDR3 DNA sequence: TGTGCCAGCAGCGTAGCACTAGCGGATTCCTACGAGCAGTACTTC. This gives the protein CASSVALADSYEQYF. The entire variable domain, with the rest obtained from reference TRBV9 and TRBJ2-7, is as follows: DSGVTQTPKHLITATGQRVTLRCSPRSGDLSVYWYQQSLDQGLQFLIQYYNGEERAKGNILERFSAQQFPDLHSELNLSSLELGDSALYFCASSVALADSYEQYFGPGTRLTVT.

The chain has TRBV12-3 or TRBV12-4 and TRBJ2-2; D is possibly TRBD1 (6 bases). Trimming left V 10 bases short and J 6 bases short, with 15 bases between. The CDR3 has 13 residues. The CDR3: CATSPQGPGELFF. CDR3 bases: TGTGCCACCTCCCCCCAGGGGCCCGGGGAGCTGTTTTTT.

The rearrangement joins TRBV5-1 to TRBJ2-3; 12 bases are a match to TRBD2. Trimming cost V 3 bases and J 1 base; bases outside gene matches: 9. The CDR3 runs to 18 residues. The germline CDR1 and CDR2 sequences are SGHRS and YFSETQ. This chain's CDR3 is CASSSRGLAGGRTDTQYF. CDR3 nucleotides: TGCGCCAGCAGCTCCCGCGGCCTAGCGGGGGGGCGCACAGATACGCAGTATTTT.

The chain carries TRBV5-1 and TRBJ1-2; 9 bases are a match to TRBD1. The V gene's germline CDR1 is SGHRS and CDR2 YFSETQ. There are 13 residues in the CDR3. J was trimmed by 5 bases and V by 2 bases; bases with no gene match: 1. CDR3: CASSFGTGYGYTF. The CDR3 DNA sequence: TGCGCCAGCAGCTTCGGGACAGGGTATGGCTACACCTTC. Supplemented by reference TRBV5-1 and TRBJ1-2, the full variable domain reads KAGVTQTPRYLIKTRGQQVTLSCSPISGHRSVSWYQQTPGQGLQFLFEYFSETQRNKGNFPGRFSGRQFSNSRSEMNVSTLELGDSALYLCASSFGTGYGYTFGSGTRLTVV.

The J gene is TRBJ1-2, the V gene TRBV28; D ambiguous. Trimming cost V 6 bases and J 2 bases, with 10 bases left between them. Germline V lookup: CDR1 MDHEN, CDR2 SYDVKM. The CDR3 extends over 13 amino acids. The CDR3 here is CASRPGENYGYTF. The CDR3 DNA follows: TGTGCCAGCAGGCCCGGAGAGAACTATGGCTACACCTTC.

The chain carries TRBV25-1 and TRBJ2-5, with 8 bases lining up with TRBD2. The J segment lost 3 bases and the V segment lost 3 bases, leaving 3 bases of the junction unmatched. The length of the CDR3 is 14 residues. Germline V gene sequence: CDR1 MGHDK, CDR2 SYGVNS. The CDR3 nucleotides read TGTGCCAGCAGTGATCGGGGGGGGGAAGAGACCCAGTACTTC. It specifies CASSDRGGEETQYF. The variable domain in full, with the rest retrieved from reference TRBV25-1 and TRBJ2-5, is EADIYQTPRYLVIGTGKKITLECSQTMGHDKMYWYQQDPGMELHLIHYSYGVNSTEKGDLSSESTVSRIRTEHFPLTLESARPSHTSQYLCASSDRGGEETQYFGPGTRLLVL.

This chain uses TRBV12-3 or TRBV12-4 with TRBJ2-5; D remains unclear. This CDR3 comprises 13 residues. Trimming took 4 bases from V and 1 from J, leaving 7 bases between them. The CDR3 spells CASSWLIQETQYF. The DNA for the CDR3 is TGTGCCAGCAGTTGGCTGATCCAAGAGACCCAGTACTTC.

In DNA, the CDR3 is TGTGCCAGCAGTTTAGGACAGGGGTATGGCTACACCTTC. Residues: CASSLGQGYGYTF. The rearrangement links TRBV28 to TRBJ1-2, with 9 bases aligning to TRBD1. Germline V gene data show CDR1 as MDHEN and CDR2 as SYDVKM. The CDR3 loop spans 13 amino acids. V lost 2 bases to trimming and J lost 5 bases; unmatched junction nucleotides: 0.

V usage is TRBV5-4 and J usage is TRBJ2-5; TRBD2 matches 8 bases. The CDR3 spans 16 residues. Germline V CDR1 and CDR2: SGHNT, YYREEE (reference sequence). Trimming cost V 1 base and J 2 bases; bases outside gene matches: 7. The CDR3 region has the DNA TGTGCCAGCAGCTTGTCATCTACTAGCGGACAAGAGACCCAGTACTTC. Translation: CASSLSSTSGQETQYF.

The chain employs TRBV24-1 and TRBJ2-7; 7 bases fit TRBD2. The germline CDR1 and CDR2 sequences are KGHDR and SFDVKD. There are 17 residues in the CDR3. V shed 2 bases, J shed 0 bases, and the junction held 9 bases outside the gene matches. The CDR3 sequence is CATSDSRRGSLSYEQYF. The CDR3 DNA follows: TGTGCCACCAGTGATTCCCGGCGCGGGAGCCTCTCCTACGAGCAGTACTTC.